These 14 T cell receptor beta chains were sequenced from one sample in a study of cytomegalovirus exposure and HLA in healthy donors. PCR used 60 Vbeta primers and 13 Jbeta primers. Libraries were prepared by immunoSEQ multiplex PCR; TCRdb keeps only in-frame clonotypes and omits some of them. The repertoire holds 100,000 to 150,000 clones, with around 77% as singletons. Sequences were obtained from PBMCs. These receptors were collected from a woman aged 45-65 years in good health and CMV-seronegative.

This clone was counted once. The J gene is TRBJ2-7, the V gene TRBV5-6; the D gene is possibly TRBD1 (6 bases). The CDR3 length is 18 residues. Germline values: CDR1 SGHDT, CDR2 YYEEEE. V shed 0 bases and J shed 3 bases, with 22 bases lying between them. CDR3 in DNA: TGTGCCAGCAGCTTGGGGAGATTAGGCGGACAGTACTACTACGAGCAGTACTTC. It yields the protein CASSLGRLGGQYYYEQYF.

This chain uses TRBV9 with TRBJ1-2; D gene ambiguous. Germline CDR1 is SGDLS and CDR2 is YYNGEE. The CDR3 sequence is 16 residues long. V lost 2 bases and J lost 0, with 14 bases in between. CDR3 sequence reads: CASSVGGSYANYGYTF. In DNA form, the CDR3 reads TGTGCCAGCAGCGTTGGAGGTTCGTATGCTAACTATGGCTACACCTTC.

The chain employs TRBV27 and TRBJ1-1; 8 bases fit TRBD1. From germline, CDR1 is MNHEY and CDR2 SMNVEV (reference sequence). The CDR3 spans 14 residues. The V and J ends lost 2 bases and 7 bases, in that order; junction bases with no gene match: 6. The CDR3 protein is CASSLRQGAYEAFF. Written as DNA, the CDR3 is TGTGCCAGCAGTTTACGCCAGGGGGCTTATGAAGCTTTCTTT.

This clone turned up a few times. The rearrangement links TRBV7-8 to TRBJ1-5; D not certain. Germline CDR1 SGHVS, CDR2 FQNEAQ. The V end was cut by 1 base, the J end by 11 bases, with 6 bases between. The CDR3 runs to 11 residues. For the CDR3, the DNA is TGTGCCAGCAGCTTAGAGGAGACCCAGCATTTT. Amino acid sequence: CASSLEETQHF.

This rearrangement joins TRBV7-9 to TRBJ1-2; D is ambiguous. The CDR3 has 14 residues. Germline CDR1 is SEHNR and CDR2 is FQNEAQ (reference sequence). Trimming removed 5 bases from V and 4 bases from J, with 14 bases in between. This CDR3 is CASSREGTPYGYTF. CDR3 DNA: TGTGCCAGCAGCCGAGAGGGAACACCCTATGGCTACACCTTC.

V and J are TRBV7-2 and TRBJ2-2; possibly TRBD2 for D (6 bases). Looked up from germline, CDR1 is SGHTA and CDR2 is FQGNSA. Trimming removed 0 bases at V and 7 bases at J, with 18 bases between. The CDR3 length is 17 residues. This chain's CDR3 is CASSLAETSIFVGELFF. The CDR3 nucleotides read TGTGCCAGCAGCTTAGCCGAGACTAGTATATTTGTCGGGGAGCTGTTTTTT.

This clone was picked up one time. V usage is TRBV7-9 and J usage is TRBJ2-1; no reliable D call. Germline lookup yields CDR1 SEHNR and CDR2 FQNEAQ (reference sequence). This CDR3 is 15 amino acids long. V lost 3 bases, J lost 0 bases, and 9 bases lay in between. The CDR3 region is CASSLLTGSYNEQFF. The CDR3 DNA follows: TGTGCCAGCAGCTTGTTGACGGGCTCCTACAATGAGCAGTTCTTC.

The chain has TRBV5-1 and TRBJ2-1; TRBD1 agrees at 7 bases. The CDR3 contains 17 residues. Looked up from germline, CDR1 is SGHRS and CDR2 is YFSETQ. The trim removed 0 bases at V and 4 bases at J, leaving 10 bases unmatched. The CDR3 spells CASSLVPTGPLYNEQFF. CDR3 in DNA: TGCGCCAGCAGCTTGGTACCGACAGGGCCGCTTTACAATGAGCAGTTCTTC.

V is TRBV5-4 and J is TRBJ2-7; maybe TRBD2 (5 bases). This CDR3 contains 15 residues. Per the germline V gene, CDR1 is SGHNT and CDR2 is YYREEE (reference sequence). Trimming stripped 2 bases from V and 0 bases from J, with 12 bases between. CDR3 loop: CASSLVDTSSYEQYF. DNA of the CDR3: TGTGCCAGCAGCTTAGTTGACACTAGCTCCTACGAGCAGTACTTC.

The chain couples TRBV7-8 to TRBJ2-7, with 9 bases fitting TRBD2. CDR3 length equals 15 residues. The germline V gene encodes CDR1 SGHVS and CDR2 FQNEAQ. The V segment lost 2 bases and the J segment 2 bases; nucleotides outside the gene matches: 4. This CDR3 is CASSLPAGGAYEQYF. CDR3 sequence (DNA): TGTGCCAGCAGCTTACCTGCGGGAGGGGCCTACGAGCAGTACTTC. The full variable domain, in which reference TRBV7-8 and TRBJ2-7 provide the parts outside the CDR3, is GAGVSQSPRYKVAKRGQDVALRCDPISGHVSLFWYQQALGQGPEFLTYFQNEAQLDKSGLPSDRFFAERPEGSVSTLKIQRTQQEDSAVYLCASSLPAGGAYEQYFGPGTRLTVT.

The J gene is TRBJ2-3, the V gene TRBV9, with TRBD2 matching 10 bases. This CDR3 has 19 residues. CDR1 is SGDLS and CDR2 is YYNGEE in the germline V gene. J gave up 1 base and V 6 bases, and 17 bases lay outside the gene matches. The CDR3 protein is CASTLGRLAGESGTDTQYF. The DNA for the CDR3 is TGTGCCAGCACCCTAGGGCGTCTAGCGGGAGAAAGCGGCACAGATACGCAGTATTTT.

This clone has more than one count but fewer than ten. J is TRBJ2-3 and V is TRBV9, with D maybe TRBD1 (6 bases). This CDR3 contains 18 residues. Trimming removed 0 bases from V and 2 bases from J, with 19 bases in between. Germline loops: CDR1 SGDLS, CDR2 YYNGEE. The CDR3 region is CASSVGGAGAHPTDTQYF. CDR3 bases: TGTGCCAGCAGCGTAGGAGGGGCAGGGGCCCATCCCACAGATACGCAGTATTTT.

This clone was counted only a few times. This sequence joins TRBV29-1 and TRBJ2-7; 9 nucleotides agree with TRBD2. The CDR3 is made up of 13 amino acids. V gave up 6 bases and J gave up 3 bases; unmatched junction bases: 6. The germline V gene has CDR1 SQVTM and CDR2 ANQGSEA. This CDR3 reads CSVGTSQRYEQYF. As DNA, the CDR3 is TGCAGCGTAGGGACTAGCCAGCGCTACGAGCAGTACTTC.

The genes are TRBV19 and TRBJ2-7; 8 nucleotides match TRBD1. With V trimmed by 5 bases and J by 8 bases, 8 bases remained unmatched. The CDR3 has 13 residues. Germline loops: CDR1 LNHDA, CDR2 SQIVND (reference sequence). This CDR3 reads CASSLSTGAQQYF. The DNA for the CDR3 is TGTGCCAGTAGTCTCTCGACAGGGGCACAGCAGTACTTC.